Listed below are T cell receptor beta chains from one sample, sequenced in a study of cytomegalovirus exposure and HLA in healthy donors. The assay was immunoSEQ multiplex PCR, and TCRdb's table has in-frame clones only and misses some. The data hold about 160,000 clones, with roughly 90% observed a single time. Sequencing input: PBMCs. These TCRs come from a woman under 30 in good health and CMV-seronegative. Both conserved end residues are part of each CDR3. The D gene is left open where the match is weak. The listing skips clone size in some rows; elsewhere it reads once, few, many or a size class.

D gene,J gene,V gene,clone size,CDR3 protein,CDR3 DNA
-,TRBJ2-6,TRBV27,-,CASRRADSSGANVLTF,TGTGCCAGCAGAAGGGCCGACAGCTCTGGGGCCAACGTCCTGACTTTC
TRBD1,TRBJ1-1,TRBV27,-,CASSLYEGARTEAFF,TGTGCCAGCAGTTTATATGAGGGGGCCAGGACTGAAGCTTTCTTT
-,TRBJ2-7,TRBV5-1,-,CASSLIGGRHNEQYF,TGCGCCAGCAGCTTGATTGGGGGCCGCCATAACGAGCAGTACTTC
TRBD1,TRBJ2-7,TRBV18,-,CASSPAGGSYEQYF,TGTGCCAGCTCACCAGCAGGGGGATCCTACGAGCAGTACTTC
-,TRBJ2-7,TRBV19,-,CASTLDVRSSYEQYF,TGTGCCAGTACCCTTGATGTGCGGAGCTCCTACGAGCAGTACTTC
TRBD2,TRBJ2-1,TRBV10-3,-,CASLGAGEYNEQFF,TGTGCCAGCCTGGGAGCGGGGGAATACAATGAGCAGTTCTTC
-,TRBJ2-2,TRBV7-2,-,CASSPALVGWNTGELFF,TGTGCCAGCAGCCCGGCCCTCGTCGGGTGGAACACCGGGGAGCTGTTTTTT
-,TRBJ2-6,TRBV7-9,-,CASSLGPFVSGANVLTF,TGTGCCAGCAGCTTAGGCCCCTTCGTTAGCGGGGCCAACGTCCTGACTTTC
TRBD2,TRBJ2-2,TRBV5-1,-,CASSLAGVNTGELFF,TGCGCCAGCAGCCTAGCGGGAGTGAACACCGGGGAGCTGTTTTTT
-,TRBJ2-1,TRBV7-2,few,CASSRQGGVNEQFF,TGTGCCAGCAGCCGACAGGGCGGGGTGAATGAGCAGTTCTTC
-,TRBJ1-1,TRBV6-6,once,CASVNGVNTEAFF,TGTGCCAGCGTCAACGGGGTGAACACTGAAGCTTTCTTT
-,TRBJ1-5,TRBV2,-,CASSGTDYNQPQHF,TGTGCCAGCAGTGGGACGGACTACAATCAGCCCCAGCATTTT
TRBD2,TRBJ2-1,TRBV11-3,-,CASSRGTSGRAEQFF,TGTGCCAGCAGCCGCGGGACTAGCGGGAGGGCGGAGCAGTTCTTC
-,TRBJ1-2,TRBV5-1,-,CASSLRGAPQEGYTF,TGCGCCAGCAGCTTGCGCGGGGCTCCACAGGAGGGCTACACCTTC
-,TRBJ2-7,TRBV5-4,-,CASSLFGASYEQYF,TGTGCCAGCAGCTTGTTTGGAGCCTCCTACGAGCAGTACTTC
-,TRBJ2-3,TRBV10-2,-,CATRERGFRGRRDHTQYF,TGCGCCACCCGAGAGAGGGGATTCCGGGGCAGGCGGGACCATACGCAGTATTTT
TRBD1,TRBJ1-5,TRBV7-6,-,CASSLVQGANQPQHF,TGTGCCAGCAGCTTAGTCCAGGGGGCCAATCAGCCCCAGCATTTT
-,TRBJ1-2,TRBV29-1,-,CSVEGRVKYGYTF,TGCAGCGTTGAGGGCAGGGTGAAATATGGCTACACCTTC
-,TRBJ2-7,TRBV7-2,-,CASSLEPSSGEQYF,TGTGCCAGCAGCTTAGAACCCTCCTCGGGGGAGCAGTACTTC
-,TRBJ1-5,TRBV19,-,CASSTLTGYGNQPQHF,TGTGCCAGTAGTACCCTCACAGGGTATGGCAATCAGCCCCAGCATTTT
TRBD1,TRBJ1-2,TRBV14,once,CASSQDRPRTGIYGYTF,TGTGCCAGCAGCCAAGATCGGCCCAGGACAGGCATCTATGGCTACACCTTC
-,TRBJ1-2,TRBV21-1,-,CASRRIHGYTF,TGTGCCAGCAGGCGGATTCATGGCTACACCTTC
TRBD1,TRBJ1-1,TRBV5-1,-,CASQGIMNTEAFF,TGCGCCTCACAGGGGATAATGAACACTGAAGCTTTCTTT
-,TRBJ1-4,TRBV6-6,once,CASIQRGGEKLFF,TGTGCCAGCATTCAGCGGGGGGGTGAAAAACTGTTTTTT
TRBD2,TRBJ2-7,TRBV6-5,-,CASSYSLAGGLGEQYF,TGTGCCAGCAGTTACTCACTAGCGGGAGGGTTGGGAGAGCAGTACTTC
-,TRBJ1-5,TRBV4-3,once,CASSQDRTFMDQPQHF,TGCGCCAGCAGCCAAGACCGGACATTCATGGATCAGCCCCAGCATTTT
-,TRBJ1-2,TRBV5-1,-,CASSLRAGYGYTF,TGCGCCAGCAGCTTGAGAGCAGGTTATGGCTACACCTTC
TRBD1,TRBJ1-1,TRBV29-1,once,CSVVERMTVGQEAFF,TGCAGCGTTGTAGAAAGGATGACAGTGGGACAGGAAGCTTTCTTT
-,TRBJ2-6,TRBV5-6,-,CASSLDRTGANVLTF,TGTGCCAGCAGCTTGGACAGAACTGGGGCCAACGTCCTGACTTTC
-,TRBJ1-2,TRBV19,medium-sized,CASSIVGLYGYTF,TGTGCCAGTAGTATCGTAGGACTATATGGCTACACCTTC
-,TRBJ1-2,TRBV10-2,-,CASRQWNYGYTF,TGCGCCAGCAGACAATGGAACTATGGCTACACCTTC
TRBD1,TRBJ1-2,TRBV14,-,CASSQDRTGRRGYTF,TGTGCCAGCAGCCAAGATAGGACAGGGAGGCGTGGCTACACCTTC
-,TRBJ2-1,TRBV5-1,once,CASSLSPGVNEQFF,TGCGCCAGCAGCTTGTCTCCCGGGGTGAATGAGCAGTTCTTC
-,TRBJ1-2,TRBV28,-,CASTPPGLDLYGYTF,TGTGCCAGCACCCCGCCAGGGTTGGATCTCTATGGCTACACCTTC
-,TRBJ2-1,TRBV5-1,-,CATLDNNEQFF,TGCGCCACCTTGGACAACAATGAGCAGTTCTTC
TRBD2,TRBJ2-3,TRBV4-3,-,CASSQDLGSSGSSDTQYF,TGCGCCAGCAGCCAAGATTTGGGTAGTAGCGGGAGCTCAGATACGCAGTATTTT
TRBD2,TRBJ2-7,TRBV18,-,CASSASPVASGRYEQYF,TGTGCCAGCTCAGCCTCCCCTGTGGCTAGCGGGCGGTACGAGCAGTACTTC